Sequencing of this T cell receptor (beta chain) was carried out in a study of shared clonotypes between healthy human individuals. This CDR3 contains 14 residues. V dropped 0 bases and J dropped 5 bases, with 11 bases sitting between them. Germline V gene sequence: CDR1 SGHNT, CDR2 YYREEE (reference sequence). With regard to this clone: What it binds is unknown.

Whole-study results and caveats: What rarefaction showed was incomplete sorted-subset sequencing despite large depth.

Per the original methods: ImmunoSEQ output held junction-only sequences without quality scores, so filtering differed. Measured with immunoSEQ multiplex PCR; TCRdb has only the in-frame clones, and not every one. D and trimming come from the DNA, and the V and J calls and clone size come from that table. The sample yields some 2 million clones, over 85% seen once. The naive CD8 subset, CD45RO-negative cells positively selected for CCR7, excluded terminally differentiated effector memory CD45RA+ cells. The sequence was obtained from a man between 18 and 29 years old in good health. The rearrangement joins TRBV5-4 to TRBJ1-1; D is perhaps TRBD1 (6 bases). The material sequenced was naive CD8+ T cells sorted from blood. The CDR3: CASSLEGGETEAFF. The CDR3 bases are TGTGCCAGCAGCTTGGAGGGGGGGGAAACTGAAGCTTTCTTT.